Following are 18 T cell receptor beta chains from one sample sequenced in a study of cytomegalovirus exposure and HLA in healthy donors. The assay was immunoSEQ multiplex PCR, and TCRdb's table has in-frame clones only and misses some. The sample records roughly 220,000 clones, 80% to 95% being singletons. The sample comprised PBMCs. The receptors here all came from a woman between 18 and 29 years old in good health and CMV-seronegative.

The rearrangement joins TRBV5-6 to TRBJ1-6; D unresolved. The CDR3 covers 12 residues. The ends were cut back, 3 bases at V and 9 bases at J, with 7 bases in the middle. Per the germline V gene, CDR1 is SGHDT and CDR2 is YYEEEE. CDR3 protein: CASSSVTSPLHF. The CDR3 DNA reads as TGTGCCAGCAGCTCGGTTACTTCACCCCTCCACTTT.

The chain recombines TRBV5-1 with TRBJ2-2; 11 bases are a match to TRBD1. Trimming at V came to 4 bases and at J to 7 bases, leaving 9 bases not matched to a gene. This CDR3 comprises 16 residues. Germline V gene data show CDR1 as SGHRS and CDR2 as YFSETQ. CDR3 residues: CASSRGQGAYDGELFF. The CDR3 region has the DNA TGCGCCAGCAGCAGAGGACAGGGGGCGTACGACGGGGAGCTGTTTTTT.

The V gene is TRBV7-9, the J gene TRBJ2-2, with TRBD2 identical over 7 bases. V dropped 5 bases and J dropped 7; count of bases not matched to a gene: 13. The CDR3 extends over 16 amino acids. Germline V gene data show CDR1 as SEHNR and CDR2 as FQNEAQ (reference sequence). In DNA, the CDR3 is TGTGCCAGCAGCACCCGAACCGGGAGGAGAAACGGGGAGCTGTTTTTT. Amino acids: CASSTRTGRRNGELFF.

This CDR3 is CASSIVGQAQETQYF. The CDR3 DNA sequence: TGTGCCAGTAGTATAGTTGGGCAGGCCCAAGAGACCCAGTACTTC. The genes are TRBV19 and TRBJ2-5; D is ambiguous. CDR1 is LNHDA and CDR2 is SQIVND in the germline V gene (reference sequence). CDR3 length equals 15 residues. With 1 base removed from V and 1 base from J, the gap between germline ends came to 10 bases.

This sequence joins TRBV15 and TRBJ2-7, with 11 bases identical to TRBD1. The CDR3 spans 15 residues. V lost 3 bases, J lost 2 bases, and 3 bases stayed unmatched. Germline V gene data show CDR1 as LNHNV and CDR2 as YYDKDF (reference sequence). Here the CDR3 DNA reads TGTGCCACCAGCAGGCCGGGACAGGGGGCCTACGAGCAGTACTTC. It codes for CATSRPGQGAYEQYF.

This chain links TRBV11-2 with TRBJ2-3, with 9 nucleotides matching TRBD1. CDR3 length: 15 residues. With 4 bases clipped from V and 3 bases from J, the junction kept 5 bases outside the gene matches. Germline V CDR1 and CDR2: SGHAT, FQNNGV. The CDR3 is CASSWGQGLTDTQYF. CDR3 sequence (DNA): TGTGCCAGCAGCTGGGGACAGGGCCTTACAGATACGCAGTATTTT.

The chain links TRBV9 to TRBJ2-7, with 9 positions matching TRBD1. The CDR3 covers 15 residues. Germline V gene lookup returns CDR1 SGDLS and CDR2 YYNGEE. Trimming removed 0 bases from V and 5 bases from J; junction bases left unmatched: 6. The CDR3 DNA sequence: TGTGCCAGCAGCGTAGTGGGGGACAGGGCCCACGAGCAGTACTTC. Translating gives CASSVVGDRAHEQYF.

The V call is TRBV27, the J call TRBJ2-4; 11 bases are a match to TRBD2. This CDR3 region has 17 residues. V trimming: 7 bases; J trimming: 0 bases; junction bases outside the gene matches: 8. Per germline, CDR1 MNHEY and CDR2 SMNVEV (reference sequence). DNA for the CDR3: TGTGCCAGCACCCTCCGGGGACTAGCGGAAGCCAAAAACATTCAGTACTTC. Translation: CASTLRGLAEAKNIQYF.

The V and J genes are TRBV28 and TRBJ1-2, with 8 bases lining up with TRBD1. The CDR3 runs to 15 residues. V shed 7 bases, J shed 4 bases, and the junction held 11 bases outside the gene matches. Germline V gives CDR1 MDHEN, CDR2 SYDVKM. DNA for the CDR3: TGTGCCAGCACGGACAGGGCCGAAATCGCCTATGGCTACACCTTC. Its translation: CASTDRAEIAYGYTF.

The rearrangement joins TRBV6-5 to TRBJ2-7, with 7 bases aligning to TRBD1. The CDR3 is 15 amino acids. V lost 4 bases to trimming and J lost 4 bases; unmatched junction nucleotides: 10. Germline lookup yields CDR1 MNHEY and CDR2 SVGAGI. The CDR3 region is CASSSTGTAYYEQYF. CDR3 sequence (DNA): TGTGCCAGCAGTTCCACCGGGACAGCATATTACGAGCAGTACTTC.

This clone has a single count. The chain joins TRBV11-3 to TRBJ1-6; TRBD1 matches 7 bases. This CDR3 is built from 15 residues. The germline CDR1 and CDR2 sequences are SGHNT and YENEEA. V lost 0 bases to trimming and J lost 6 bases; unmatched junction nucleotides: 2. CDR3 sequence reads: CASSLDSGGNSPLHF. The CDR3 DNA reads TGTGCCAGCAGCTTAGATTCAGGGGGTAATTCACCCCTCCACTTT.

The rearrangement uses TRBV28 and TRBJ2-7, with TRBD1 as a possible D gene (6 bases). V gave up 4 bases and J gave up 10 bases, with 14 bases separating them. In germline, CDR1 is MDHEN, CDR2 SYDVKM. CDR3 length: 12 amino acids. The CDR3, as DNA: TGTGCCAGCAGTTCAGGGGTCCTAGATCAGTACTTC. This translates into CASSSGVLDQYF. Looking up the rest from reference TRBV28 and TRBJ2-7 gives the full variable domain: DVKVTQSSRYLVKRTGEKVFLECVQDMDHENMFWYRQDPGLGLRLIYFSYDVKMKEKGDIPEGYSVSREKKERFSLILESASTNQTSMYLCASSSGVLDQYFGPGTRLTVT.

The table lists this clone with a few counts. The V and J genes are TRBV2 and TRBJ1-2; a weak D match, TRBD1 (6 bases). Germline CDR1 is SNHLY and CDR2 is FYNNEI. The CDR3 sequence is 14 residues long. V dropped 6 bases and J dropped 4 bases, with 15 bases sitting between them. The DNA of the CDR3 is TGTGCCAGCAGAAGGACAGCCAGTTCCTATGGCTACACCTTC. Amino acid sequence: CASRRTASSYGYTF.

This rearrangement joins TRBV7-9 to TRBJ2-7; TRBD1 agrees at 8 bases. Trimming at V came to 5 bases and at J to 0 bases, leaving 6 bases not matched to a gene. The CDR3 length is 15 residues. CDR1 SEHNR and CDR2 FQNEAQ come from the germline V gene (reference sequence). For the CDR3, the DNA is TGTGCCAGCAGCAATCGGGGACAGGCCTCCTACGAGCAGTACTTC. Protein: CASSNRGQASYEQYF.

The J gene is TRBJ1-2, the V gene TRBV18; D gene ambiguous. Between the trimmed V and J ends, which lost 8 bases and 4 bases, there was a span of 17 bases. This CDR3 spans 14 amino acids. The germline CDR1 and CDR2 sequences are KGHSH and LQKENI. The CDR3 nucleotides read TGTGCCAGCCGCCCTAACCGGGATGGCTATGGCTACACCTTC. This translates into CASRPNRDGYGYTF.

The rearrangement uses TRBV10-3 and TRBJ2-3; TRBD1 agrees at 11 bases. Unmatched junction bases numbered 5, after V lost 6 bases and J lost 6 bases. The CDR3 totals 14 residues. From germline, CDR1 is ENHRY and CDR2 SYGVKD. The CDR3 here is CAIRLGQGGDTQYF. The CDR3 region has the DNA TGTGCCATCAGACTGGGACAGGGGGGTGATACGCAGTATTTT.

V and J are TRBV25-1 and TRBJ2-2, with 10 bases fitting TRBD2. CDR3 size: 16 residues. Germline V CDR1 and CDR2: MGHDK, SYGVNS. V was pared by 2 bases and J by 6 bases, with 6 bases of the junction left unmatched. The CDR3 reads CASSEPPAGGPGELFF. The CDR3 DNA sequence: TGTGCCAGCAGTGAACCCCCAGCGGGAGGGCCCGGGGAGCTGTTTTTT.

This clone was detected only once. The chain combines TRBV28 with TRBJ2-7; a weak D match, TRBD1 (5 bases). Germline assignment: CDR1 MDHEN and CDR2 SYDVKM. The CDR3 has 12 residues. V was clipped by 6 bases and J by 1 base, with 7 bases between them. As DNA, the CDR3 is TGTGCCAGCAGCAGGGCGTCCTACGAGCAGTACTTC. It translates to CASSRASYEQYF.